The sequence of this T cell receptor (beta chain) was determined in a study of shared clonotypes between healthy human individuals. Study background: Plates per donor: three CD4 naive, three CD4 memory, two CD8 naive, one CD8 memory. Study-level results: Non-shared clonotypes had lower generation probabilities than clonotypes shared by all four sorted-subset donors.

Sequencing used immunoSEQ multiplex PCR; TCRdb keeps in-frame clones, though not all of them. This table holds 600,000 to 700,000 clones, 73% found once. Of note for this clone: Its antigen remains unknown.

The receptor's source is a woman aged 25 to 39 in good health. Sequencing input: memory CD4+ T cells sorted from blood. This sample's subset: CD45RA-negative fraction.

This chain's CDR3 is CAISPTEPPGELFF. Written as DNA, the CDR3 is TGTGCCATTTCCCCGACAGAACCTCCCGGGGAGCTGTTTTTT. The genes are TRBV10-3 and TRBJ2-2; TRBD1 might be the D (5 bases). With 9 bases removed from V and 6 bases from J, the gap between germline ends came to 17 bases. CDR3 length: 14 residues. Germline V gene lookup returns CDR1 ENHRY and CDR2 SYGVKD.